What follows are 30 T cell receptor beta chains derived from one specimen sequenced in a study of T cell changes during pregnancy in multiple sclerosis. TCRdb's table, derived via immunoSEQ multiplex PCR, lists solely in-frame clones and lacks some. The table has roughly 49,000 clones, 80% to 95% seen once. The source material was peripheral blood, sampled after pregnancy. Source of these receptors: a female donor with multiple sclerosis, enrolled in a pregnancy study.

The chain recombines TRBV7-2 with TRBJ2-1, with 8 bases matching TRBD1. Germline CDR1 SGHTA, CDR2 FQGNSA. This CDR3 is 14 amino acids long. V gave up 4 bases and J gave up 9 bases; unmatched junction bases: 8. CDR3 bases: TGTGCCAGCAGCTCCGGACAGGGATTTGCTGAGCAGTTCTTC. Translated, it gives CASSSGQGFAEQFF. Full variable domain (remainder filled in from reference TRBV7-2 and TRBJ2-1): GAGVSQSPSNKVTEKGKDVELRCDPISGHTALYWYRQSLGQGLEFLIYFQGNSAPDKSGLPSDRFSAERTGGSVSTLTIQRTQQEDSAVYLCASSSGQGFAEQFFGPGTRLTVL.

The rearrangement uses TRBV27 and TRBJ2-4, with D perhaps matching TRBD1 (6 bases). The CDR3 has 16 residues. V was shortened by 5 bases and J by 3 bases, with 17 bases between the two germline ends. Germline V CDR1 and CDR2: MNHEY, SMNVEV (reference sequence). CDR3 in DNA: TGTGCCAGCAGTCAGGGGAAAGAGTTGGGCAAAAACATTCAGTACTTC. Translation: CASSQGKELGKNIQYF.

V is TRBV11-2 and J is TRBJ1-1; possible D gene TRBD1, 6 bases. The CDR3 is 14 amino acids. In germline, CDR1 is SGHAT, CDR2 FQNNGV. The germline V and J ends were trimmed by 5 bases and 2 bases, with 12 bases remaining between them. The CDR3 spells CASSLSGGNTEAFF. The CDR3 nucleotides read TGTGCCAGCAGCCTATCTGGGGGCAACACTGAAGCTTTCTTT.

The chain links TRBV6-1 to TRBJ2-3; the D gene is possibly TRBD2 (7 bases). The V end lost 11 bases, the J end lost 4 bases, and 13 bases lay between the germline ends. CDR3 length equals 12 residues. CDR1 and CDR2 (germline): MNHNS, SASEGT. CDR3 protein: CAEGGAADTQYF. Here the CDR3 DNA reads TGTGCCGAGGGGGGGGCCGCAGATACGCAGTATTTT.

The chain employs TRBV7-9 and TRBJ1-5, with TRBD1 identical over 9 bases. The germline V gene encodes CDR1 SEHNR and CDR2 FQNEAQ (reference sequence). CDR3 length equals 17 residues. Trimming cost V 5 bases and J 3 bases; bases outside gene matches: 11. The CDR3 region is CASSPGQGSYINQPQHF. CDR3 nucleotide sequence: TGTGCCAGCAGCCCGGGACAGGGTTCGTATATCAATCAGCCCCAGCATTTT.

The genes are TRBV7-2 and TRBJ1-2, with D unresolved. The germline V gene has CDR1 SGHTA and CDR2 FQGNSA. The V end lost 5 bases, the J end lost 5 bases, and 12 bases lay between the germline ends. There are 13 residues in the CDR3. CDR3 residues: CASSRTAGYGYTF. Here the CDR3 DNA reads TGTGCCAGCAGCCGGACTGCGGGGTATGGCTACACCTTC.

CDR3 loop: CASSLQGGQQPQHF. DNA of the CDR3: TGTGCCAGCTCACTCCAGGGGGGACAACAGCCCCAGCATTTT. The chain carries TRBV18 and TRBJ1-5; 7 positions agree with TRBD1. CDR1 and CDR2 (germline): KGHSH, LQKENI. Trimming cost V 4 bases and J 7 bases; bases outside gene matches: 7. The CDR3 consists of 14 residues.

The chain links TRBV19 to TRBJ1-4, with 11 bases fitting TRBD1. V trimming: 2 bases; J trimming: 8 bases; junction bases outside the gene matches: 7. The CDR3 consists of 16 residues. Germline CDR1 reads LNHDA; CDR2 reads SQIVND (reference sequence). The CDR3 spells CASSILRGTGGEKLFF. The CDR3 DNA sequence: TGTGCCAGTAGTATACTCCGAGGGACAGGGGGGGAAAAACTGTTTTTT. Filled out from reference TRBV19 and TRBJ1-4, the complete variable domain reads DGGITQSPKYLFRKEGQNVTLSCEQNLNHDAMYWYRQDPGQGLRLIYYSQIVNDFQKGDIAEGYSVSREKKESFPLTVTSAQKNPTAFYLCASSILRGTGGEKLFFGSGTQLSVL.

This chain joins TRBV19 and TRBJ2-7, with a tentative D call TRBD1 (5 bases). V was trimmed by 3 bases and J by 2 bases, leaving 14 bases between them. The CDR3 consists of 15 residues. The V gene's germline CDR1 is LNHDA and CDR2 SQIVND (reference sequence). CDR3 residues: CASSMLRVPAYEQYF. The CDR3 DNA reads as TGTGCCAGTAGTATGCTCAGGGTTCCCGCCTACGAGCAGTACTTC.

The CDR3: CASSPDISALHF. The DNA of the CDR3 is TGTGCCAGCAGCCCGGACATCTCGGCCCTCCACTTT. The chain employs TRBV7-2 and TRBJ1-6; D perhaps matches TRBD1 (5 bases). V gave up 5 bases and J gave up 14 bases, with 13 bases separating them. Germline V gene sequence: CDR1 SGHTA, CDR2 FQGNSA. This CDR3 region has 12 residues.

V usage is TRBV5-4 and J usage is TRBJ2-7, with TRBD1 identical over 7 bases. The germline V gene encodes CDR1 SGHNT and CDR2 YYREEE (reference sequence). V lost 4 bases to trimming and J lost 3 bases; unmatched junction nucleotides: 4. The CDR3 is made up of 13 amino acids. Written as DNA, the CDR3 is TGTGCCAGCAGCAACCGGGACAGCTACGAGCAGTACTTC. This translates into CASSNRDSYEQYF.

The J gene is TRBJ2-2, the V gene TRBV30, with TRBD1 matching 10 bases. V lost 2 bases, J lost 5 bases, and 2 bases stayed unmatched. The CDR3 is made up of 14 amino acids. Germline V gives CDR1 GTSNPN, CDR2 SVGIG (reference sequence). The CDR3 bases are TGTGCCTGGAGTTGGACAGGGGGGACCGGGGAGCTGTTTTTT. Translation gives CAWSWTGGTGELFF. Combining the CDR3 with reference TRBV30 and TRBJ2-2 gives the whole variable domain SQTIHQWPATLVQPVGSPLSLECTVEGTSNPNLYWYRQAAGRGLQLLFYSVGIGQISSEVPQNLSASRPQDRQFILSSKKLLLSDSGFYLCAWSWTGGTGELFFGEGSRLTVL.

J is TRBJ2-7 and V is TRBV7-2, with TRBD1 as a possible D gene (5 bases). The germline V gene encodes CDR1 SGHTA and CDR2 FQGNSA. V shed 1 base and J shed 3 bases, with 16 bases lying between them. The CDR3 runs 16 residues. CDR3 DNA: TGTGCCAGCAGCTTAGGGGGCAGGCCCACCCTCTACGAGCAGTACTTC. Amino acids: CASSLGGRPTLYEQYF.

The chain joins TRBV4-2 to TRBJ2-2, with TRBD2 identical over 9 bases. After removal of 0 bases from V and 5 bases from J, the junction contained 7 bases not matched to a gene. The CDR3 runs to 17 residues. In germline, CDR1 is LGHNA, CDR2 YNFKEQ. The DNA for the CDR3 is TGTGCCAGCAGCCAAGATGTCAGCGGGGGGCCGACCGGGGAGCTGTTTTTT. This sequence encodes CASSQDVSGGPTGELFF.

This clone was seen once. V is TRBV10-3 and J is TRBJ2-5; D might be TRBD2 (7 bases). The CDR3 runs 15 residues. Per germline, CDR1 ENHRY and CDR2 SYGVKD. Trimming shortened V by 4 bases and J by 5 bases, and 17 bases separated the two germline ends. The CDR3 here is CAISASRGGVETQYF. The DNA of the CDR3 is TGTGCCATCAGTGCCTCGAGGGGGGGCGTTGAGACCCAGTACTTC.

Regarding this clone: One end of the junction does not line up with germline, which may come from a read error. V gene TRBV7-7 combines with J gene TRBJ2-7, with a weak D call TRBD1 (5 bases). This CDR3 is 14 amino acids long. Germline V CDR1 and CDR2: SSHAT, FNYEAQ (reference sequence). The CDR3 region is CASSEDRLSYEQYF. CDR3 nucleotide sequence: TGTGCTAGCAGCGAAGACAGACTTTCCTACGAGCAGTACTTC.

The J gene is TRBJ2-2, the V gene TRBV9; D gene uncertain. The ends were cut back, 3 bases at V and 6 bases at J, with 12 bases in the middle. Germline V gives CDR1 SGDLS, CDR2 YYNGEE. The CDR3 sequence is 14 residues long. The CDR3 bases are TGTGCCAGCAGCGCCCACGGCGGTTCCGGGGAGCTGTTTTTT. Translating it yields CASSAHGGSGELFF.

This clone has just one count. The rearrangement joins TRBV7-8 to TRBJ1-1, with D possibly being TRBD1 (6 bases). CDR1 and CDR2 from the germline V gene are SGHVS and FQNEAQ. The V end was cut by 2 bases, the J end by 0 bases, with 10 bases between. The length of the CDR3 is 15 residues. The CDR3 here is CASSLYEGVNTEAFF. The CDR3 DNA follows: TGTGCCAGCAGCTTATACGAGGGGGTGAACACTGAAGCTTTCTTT.

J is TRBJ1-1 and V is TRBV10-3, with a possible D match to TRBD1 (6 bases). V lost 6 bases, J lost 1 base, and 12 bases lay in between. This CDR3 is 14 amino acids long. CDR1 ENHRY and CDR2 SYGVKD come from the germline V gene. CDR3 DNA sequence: TGTGCCATCAGCGGGGACACATCGAACACTGAAGCTTTCTTT. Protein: CAISGDTSNTEAFF.

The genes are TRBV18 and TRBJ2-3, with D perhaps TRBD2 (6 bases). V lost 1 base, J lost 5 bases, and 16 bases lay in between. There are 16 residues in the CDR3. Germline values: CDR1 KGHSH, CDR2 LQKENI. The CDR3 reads CASSPLSTRVGDTQYF. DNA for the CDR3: TGTGCCAGCTCACCACTATCGACTAGAGTGGGAGATACGCAGTATTTT.

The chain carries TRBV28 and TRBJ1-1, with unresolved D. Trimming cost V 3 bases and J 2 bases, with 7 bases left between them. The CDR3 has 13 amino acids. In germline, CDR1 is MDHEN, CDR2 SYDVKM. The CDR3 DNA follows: TGTGCCAGCAGTTTGAGCCACAACACTGAAGCTTTCTTT. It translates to CASSLSHNTEAFF.

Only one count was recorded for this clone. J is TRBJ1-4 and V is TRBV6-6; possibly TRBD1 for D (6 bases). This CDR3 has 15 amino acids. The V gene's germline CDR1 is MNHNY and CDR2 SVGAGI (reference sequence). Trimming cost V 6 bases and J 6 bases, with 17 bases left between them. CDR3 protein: CASRGGRGGDEKLFF. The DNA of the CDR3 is TGTGCCAGCAGGGGAGGGAGGGGGGGAGATGAAAAACTGTTTTTT.

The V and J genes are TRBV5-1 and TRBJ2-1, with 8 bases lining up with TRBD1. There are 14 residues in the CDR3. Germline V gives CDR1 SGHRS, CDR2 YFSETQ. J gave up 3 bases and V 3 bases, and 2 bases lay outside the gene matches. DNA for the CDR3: TGCGCCAGCAGCTCCGGACAGGGCTACAATGAGCAGTTCTTC. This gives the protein CASSSGQGYNEQFF.

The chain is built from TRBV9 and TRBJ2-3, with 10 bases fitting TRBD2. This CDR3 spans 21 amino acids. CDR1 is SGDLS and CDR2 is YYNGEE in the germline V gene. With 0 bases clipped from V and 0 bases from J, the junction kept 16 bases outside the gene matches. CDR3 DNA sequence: TGTGCCAGCAGCGTAGCTACGGGGAGGGCTAGCGGGGGACGGAGCACAGATACGCAGTATTTT. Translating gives CASSVATGRASGGRSTDTQYF. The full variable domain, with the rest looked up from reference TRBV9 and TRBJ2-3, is DSGVTQTPKHLITATGQRVTLRCSPRSGDLSVYWYQQSLDQGLQFLIQYYNGEERAKGNILERFSAQQFPDLHSELNLSSLELGDSALYFCASSVATGRASGGRSTDTQYFGPGTRLTVL.

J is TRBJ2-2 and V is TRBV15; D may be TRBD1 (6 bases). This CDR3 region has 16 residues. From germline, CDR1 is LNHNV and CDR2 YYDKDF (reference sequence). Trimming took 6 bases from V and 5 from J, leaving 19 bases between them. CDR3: CATRAGRRGFTGELFF. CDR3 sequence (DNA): TGTGCCACCAGGGCTGGGCGAAGGGGGTTTACCGGGGAGCTGTTTTTT. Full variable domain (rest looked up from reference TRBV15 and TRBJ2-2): DAMVIQNPRYQVTQFGKPVTLSCSQTLNHNVMYWYQQKSSQAPKLLFHYYDKDFNNEADTPDNFQSRRPNTSFCFLDIRSPGLGDTAMYLCATRAGRRGFTGELFFGEGSRLTVL.

DNA of the CDR3: TGTGCCAGCAGCTTAAGCGGGGGGGCCGGAGATACGCAGTATTTT. Translated: CASSLSGGAGDTQYF. The chain has TRBV7-9 and TRBJ2-3, with 10 bases identical to TRBD2. Looked up from germline, CDR1 is SEHNR and CDR2 is FQNEAQ (reference sequence). This CDR3 contains 15 residues. V gave up 2 bases and J gave up 5 bases; unmatched junction bases: 4.

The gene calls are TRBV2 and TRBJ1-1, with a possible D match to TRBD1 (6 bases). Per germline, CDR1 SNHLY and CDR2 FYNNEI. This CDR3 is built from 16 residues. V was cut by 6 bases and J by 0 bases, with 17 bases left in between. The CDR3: CASRAIQGPMNTEAFF. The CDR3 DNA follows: TGTGCCAGCAGAGCGATTCAGGGGCCGATGAACACTGAAGCTTTCTTT.

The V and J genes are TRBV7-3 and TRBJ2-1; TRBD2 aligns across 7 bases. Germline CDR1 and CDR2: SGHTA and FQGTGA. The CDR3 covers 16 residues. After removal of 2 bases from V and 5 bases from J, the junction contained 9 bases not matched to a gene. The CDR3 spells CASSLDIWGGDNEQFF. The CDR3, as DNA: TGTGCCAGCAGCTTAGATATTTGGGGGGGGGACAATGAGCAGTTCTTC.

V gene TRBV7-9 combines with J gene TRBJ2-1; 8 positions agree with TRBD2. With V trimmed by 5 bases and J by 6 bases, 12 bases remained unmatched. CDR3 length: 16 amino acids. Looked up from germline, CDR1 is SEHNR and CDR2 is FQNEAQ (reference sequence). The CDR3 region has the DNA TGTGCCAGCAGCGCCTGGACTAGCCTCTCCGGCAATGAGCAGTTCTTC. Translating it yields CASSAWTSLSGNEQFF.

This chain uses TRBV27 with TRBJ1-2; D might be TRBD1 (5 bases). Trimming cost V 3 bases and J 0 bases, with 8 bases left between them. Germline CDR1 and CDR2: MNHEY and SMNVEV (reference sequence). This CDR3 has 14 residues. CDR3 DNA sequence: TGTGCCAGCAGTTTTGACAGAGCTAACTATGGCTACACCTTC. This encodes CASSFDRANYGYTF.